This T cell receptor (beta chain) is from a study of blood T cell repertoires in COVID-19 (dated by TCRdb to between 2020 and 2021). A note on the overall study: Samples covering the acute and convalescent phases of COVID-19 were provided by collaborators in the United States, Italy and Spain. The prospective study material was composed of cDNA or gDNA derived from T cells, B-cell-depleted T cells, or PBMCs. Subjects who had been exposed to COVID-19, were actively infected with it, or had recovered from it provided the deeply sampled blood TCRbeta repertoires that made up the dataset. The repertoires were released in a freely available public database meant as a resource for research on the immune response to SARS-CoV-2. Samples came from the ongoing ImmuneRACE study (first 160 participants) plus 1,254 subjects from 6 global collaborators. The sample metadata nearly always contained a de-identified subject ID, COVID-19 status, age in years and sex. HLA class I and class II types, where available, came from metadata supplied by the sample provider rather than from assay-based typing. The paper as a whole reports these results and caveats: The amount of clinical and demographic metadata varied by source and participant and was provided uncurated.

Collaborating institutions collected whole blood in K2EDTA tubes following their own protocols. Collaborator samples were shipped for TCRbeta analysis as frozen whole blood, isolated PBMCs, or DNA extracted from either sample type. TCRbeta CDR3 regions were amplified from genomic DNA by means of the immunoSEQ Assay, a bias-controlled multiplex PCR. For the original study's pipeline: The number of nucleated cells in each sample was estimated by amplification of reference gene primers within the assay. Sequence reads were collapsed and filtered to measure the absolute abundance of every unique TCRbeta CDR3 rearrangement. For each sample, productive Simpson clonality was calculated by taking the square root of Simpson's diversity index across productive rearrangements. The table was pulled from immuneACCESS by TCRdb, which kept in-frame rearrangements only. Such tables lose some clones; where checked, under half of the loss comes from unresolved V genes, and the rest has no known cause. That table gives V, J and clone size, and the DNA gave D and trimming. The sample has 140,000 to 150,000 clones on record, approximately 89% of them singletons. Of the sample, about 1.6% is held by the ten largest clones.

V and J are trimmed by 9 bases and 3 bases, and the gene matches miss 12 bases of the junction. From cysteine to phenylalanine, the CDR3 is 16 amino acids long. Kept here is only the CDR3 DNA, which spans 48 bases and is read in frame from base 1. CDR1 ENHRY and CDR2 SYGVKD are derived from the germline V gene. As to this clone: No cognate antigen has been identified for it. Per-nucleotide qualities are absent, and no much larger clonotype sits a single base away.

This TCR came from a human donor in a cohort sampled during active COVID-19. The chain is encoded by TRBV10-3 joined to TRBJ2-7; TRBD1 matches 12 bases in the middle. The sequenced sample was peripheral blood. The DNA sequence follows: TGTGCCATATCAGTGGGGGGACAGGGGGCCATCTACGAGCAGTACTTC. Its translation reads: CAISVGGQGAIYEQYF.